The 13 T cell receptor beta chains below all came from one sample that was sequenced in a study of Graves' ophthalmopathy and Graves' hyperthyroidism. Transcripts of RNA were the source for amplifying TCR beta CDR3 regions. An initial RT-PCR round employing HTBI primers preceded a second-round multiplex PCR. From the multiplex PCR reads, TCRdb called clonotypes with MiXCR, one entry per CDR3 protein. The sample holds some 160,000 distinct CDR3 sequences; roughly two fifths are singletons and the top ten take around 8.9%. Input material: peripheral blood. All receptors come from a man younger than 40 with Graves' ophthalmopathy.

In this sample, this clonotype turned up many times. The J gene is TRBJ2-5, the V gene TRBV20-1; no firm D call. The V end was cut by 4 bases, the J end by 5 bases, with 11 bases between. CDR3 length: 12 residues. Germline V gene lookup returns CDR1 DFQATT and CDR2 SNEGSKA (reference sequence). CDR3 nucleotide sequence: TGCAGTGCTACTATCGTGAGGGAGACCCAGTACTTC. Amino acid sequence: CSATIVRETQYF.

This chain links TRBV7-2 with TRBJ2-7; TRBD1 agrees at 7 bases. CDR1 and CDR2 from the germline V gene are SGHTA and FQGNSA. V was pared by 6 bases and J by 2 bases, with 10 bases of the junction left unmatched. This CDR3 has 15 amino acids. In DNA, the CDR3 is TGTGCCAGCAGTCCCCAGGGGGACAGCGCCTACGAGCAGTACTTC. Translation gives CASSPQGDSAYEQYF.

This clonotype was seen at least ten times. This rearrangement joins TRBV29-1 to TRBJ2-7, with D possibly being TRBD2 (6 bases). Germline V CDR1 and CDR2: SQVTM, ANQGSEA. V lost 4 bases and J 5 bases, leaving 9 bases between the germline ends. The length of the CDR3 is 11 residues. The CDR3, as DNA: TGCAGCGTTGTGAGGGAGGACGAGCAGTACTTC. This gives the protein CSVVREDEQYF.

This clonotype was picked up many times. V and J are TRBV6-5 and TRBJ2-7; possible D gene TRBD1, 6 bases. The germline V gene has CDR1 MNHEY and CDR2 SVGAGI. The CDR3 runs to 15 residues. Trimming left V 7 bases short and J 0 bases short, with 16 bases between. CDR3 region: CASTPGTTYSYEQYF. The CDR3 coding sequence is TGTGCCAGCACCCCCGGGACAACTTACTCCTACGAGCAGTACTTC.

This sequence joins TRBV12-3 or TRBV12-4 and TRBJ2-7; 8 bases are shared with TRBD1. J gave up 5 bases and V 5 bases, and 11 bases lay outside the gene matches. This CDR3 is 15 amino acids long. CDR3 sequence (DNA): TGTGCCAGCAGTCCCCGACAGGGGATTGGGCACGAGCAGTACTTC. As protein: CASSPRQGIGHEQYF.

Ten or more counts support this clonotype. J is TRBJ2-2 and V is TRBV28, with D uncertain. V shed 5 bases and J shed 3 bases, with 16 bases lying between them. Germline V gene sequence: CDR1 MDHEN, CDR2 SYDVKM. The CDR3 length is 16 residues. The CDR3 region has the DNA TGTGCCAGCAGTACGCGTGACATCGCGCACACCGGGGAGCTGTTTTTT. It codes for CASSTRDIAHTGELFF.

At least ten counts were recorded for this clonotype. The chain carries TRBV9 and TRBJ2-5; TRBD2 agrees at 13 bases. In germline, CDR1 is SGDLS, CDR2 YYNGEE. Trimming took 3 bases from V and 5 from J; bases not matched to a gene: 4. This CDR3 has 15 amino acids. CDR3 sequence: CASSARTSGSETQYF. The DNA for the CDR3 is TGTGCCAGCAGCGCCCGGACTAGCGGGAGTGAGACCCAGTACTTC.

CDR3 nucleotide sequence: TGTGCCAGCAGTGAAACAACAGGGCCCTATGGCTACACCTTC. Its translation is CASSETTGPYGYTF. The genes are TRBV6-1 and TRBJ1-2; maybe TRBD1 (6 bases). The V gene lost 2 bases and the J gene lost 4 bases, with 11 bases spanning the gap. The CDR3 is 14 amino acids. Germline V gene sequence: CDR1 MNHNS, CDR2 SASEGT.

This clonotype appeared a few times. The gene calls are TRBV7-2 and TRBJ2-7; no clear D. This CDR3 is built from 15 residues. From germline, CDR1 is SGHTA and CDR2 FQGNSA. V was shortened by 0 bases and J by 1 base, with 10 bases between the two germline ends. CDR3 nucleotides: TGTGCCAGCAGCTTAGCAAACGGTGGGTCCTACGAGCAGTACTTC. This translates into CASSLANGGSYEQYF.

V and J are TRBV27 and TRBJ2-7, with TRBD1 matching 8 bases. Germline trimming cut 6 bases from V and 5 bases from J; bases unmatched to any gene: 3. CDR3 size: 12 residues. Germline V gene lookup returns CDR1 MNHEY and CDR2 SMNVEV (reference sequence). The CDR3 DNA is TGTGCCAGCAGGACAGGGGTGAACGAGCAGTACTTC. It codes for CASRTGVNEQYF.

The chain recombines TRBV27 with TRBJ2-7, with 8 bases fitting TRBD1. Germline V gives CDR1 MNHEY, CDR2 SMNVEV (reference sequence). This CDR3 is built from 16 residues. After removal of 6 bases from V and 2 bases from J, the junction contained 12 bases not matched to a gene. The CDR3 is CASSKYRDRQTYEQYF. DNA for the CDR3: TGTGCCAGCAGCAAATACCGGGACAGGCAAACCTACGAGCAGTACTTC.

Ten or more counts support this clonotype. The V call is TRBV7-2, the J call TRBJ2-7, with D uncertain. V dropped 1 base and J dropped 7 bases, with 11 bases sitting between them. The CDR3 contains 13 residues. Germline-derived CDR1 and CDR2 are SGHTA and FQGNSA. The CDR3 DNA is TGTGCCAGCAGCTTAGGCTACCTCTTGGAGCAGTACTTC. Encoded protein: CASSLGYLLEQYF.

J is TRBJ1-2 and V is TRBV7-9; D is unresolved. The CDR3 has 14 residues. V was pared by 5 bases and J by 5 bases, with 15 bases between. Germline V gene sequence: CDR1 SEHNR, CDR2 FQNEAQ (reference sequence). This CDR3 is CASSPVVSLYGYTF. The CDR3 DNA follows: TGTGCCAGCAGCCCCGTAGTTAGTTTATATGGCTACACCTTC.